This is a list of T cell receptor beta chains from one sample in a study of blood T cell dynamics during melanoma immunotherapy. TCRdb's copy holds only in-frame clones and misses some; the assay was immunoSEQ multiplex PCR. The sample has about 5,600 clones; about four fifths are singletons. This specimen consisted of blood, obtained from a patient treated with checkpoint blockade. All receptors derive from a human donor with melanoma. Some clones in this sample may be carry-over from other donors' samples. Each CDR3 is given with its conserved first and last residue. Each record gives: V gene, J gene, D gene, clone size, CDR3 DNA, CDR3 protein. D genes are given only for firm matches. Only some rows state a clone size, as once, few, many or a class for expanded clones.

V gene: TRBV2; J gene: TRBJ2-2; D gene: NA; clone size: NA; CDR3 DNA: TGTGCCAGCGGGGTAGCCGGGGAGCTGTTTTTT; CDR3 protein: CASGVAGELFF
V gene: TRBV6-6; J gene: TRBJ2-5; D gene: NA; clone size: NA; CDR3 DNA: TGTGCCAGCAGTTTCGGGACTGGTAGGACCCAGTACTTC; CDR3 protein: CASSFGTGRTQYF
V gene: TRBV6-1; J gene: TRBJ2-7; D gene: NA; clone size: NA; CDR3 DNA: TGTGCCAGCAGTATCCGGGACGGACCCTACGAGCAGTACTTC; CDR3 protein: CASSIRDGPYEQYF
V gene: TRBV11-3; J gene: TRBJ2-1; D gene: NA; clone size: NA; CDR3 DNA: TGTGCCAGCAGCTTAGACAGATCTAGCGCGCCCGGTGAGCAGTTCTTC; CDR3 protein: CASSLDRSSAPGEQFF
V gene: TRBV28; J gene: TRBJ1-5; D gene: NA; clone size: NA; CDR3 DNA: TGTGCCAGCAGTCTTGCGGGGCAGCCCCAGCATTTT; CDR3 protein: CASSLAGQPQHF
V gene: TRBV6-5; J gene: TRBJ2-2; D gene: TRBD2; clone size: NA; CDR3 DNA: TGTGCCAGCAGTTACTGGACTAGATCCGGGGAGCTGTTTTTT; CDR3 protein: CASSYWTRSGELFF
V gene: TRBV5-1; J gene: TRBJ1-4; D gene: NA; clone size: NA; CDR3 DNA: TGCGCCAGCAGCTTTGGGTTGGCAGGAACTAATGAAAAACTGTTTTTT; CDR3 protein: CASSFGLAGTNEKLFF
V gene: TRBV7-2; J gene: TRBJ2-2; D gene: TRBD1; clone size: NA; CDR3 DNA: TGTGCCAGCAGCTTTGCAGGGGGAGCGAACACCGGGGAGCTGTTTTTT; CDR3 protein: CASSFAGGANTGELFF
V gene: TRBV19; J gene: TRBJ2-3; D gene: NA; clone size: NA; CDR3 DNA: TGTGCCAGTAGTATGGGACTGCGGGATACGCAGTATTTT; CDR3 protein: CASSMGLRDTQYF
V gene: TRBV7-2; J gene: TRBJ2-1; D gene: TRBD2; clone size: NA; CDR3 DNA: TGTGCCAGCACGGTGGGACTAGCGGGAGGCGGCGAGCAGTTCTTC; CDR3 protein: CASTVGLAGGGEQFF
V gene: TRBV10-3; J gene: TRBJ1-3; D gene: TRBD1; clone size: once; CDR3 DNA: TGTGCCATCATGCGGGACAGCGTTGGGGCCTCTGGAAACACCATATATTTT; CDR3 protein: CAIMRDSVGASGNTIYF
V gene: TRBV28; J gene: TRBJ1-3; D gene: NA; clone size: NA; CDR3 DNA: TGTGCCAGCACCAGTACCTCCACTGGAAACACCATATATTTT; CDR3 protein: CASTSTSTGNTIYF
V gene: TRBV9; J gene: TRBJ2-3; D gene: NA; clone size: NA; CDR3 DNA: TGTGCCAGCAGCGATCCCAGGGGGGCGAGCACAGATACGCAGTATTTT; CDR3 protein: CASSDPRGASTDTQYF
V gene: TRBV28; J gene: TRBJ2-6; D gene: TRBD1; clone size: NA; CDR3 DNA: TGTGCCAGCACGTATTGGGGTTCAGGACAGGGAAGCTCTGGGGCCAACGTCCTGACTTTC; CDR3 protein: CASTYWGSGQGSSGANVLTF
V gene: TRBV9; J gene: TRBJ2-7; D gene: TRBD1; clone size: NA; CDR3 DNA: TGTGCCAGCAGCGCGGGGACAGTCTCCTACGAGCAGTACTTC; CDR3 protein: CASSAGTVSYEQYF
V gene: TRBV19; J gene: TRBJ2-6; D gene: NA; clone size: NA; CDR3 DNA: TGTGCCAGTAGTCCGTTCTTTAACTCTGGGGCCAACGTCCTGACTTTC; CDR3 protein: CASSPFFNSGANVLTF
V gene: TRBV6-1; J gene: TRBJ1-2; D gene: NA; clone size: NA; CDR3 DNA: TGTGCCAGCAGTGAACAAGCCGGGGCAGGGAGGATGGGCTACACCTTC; CDR3 protein: CASSEQAGAGRMGYTF
V gene: TRBV4-3; J gene: TRBJ1-2; D gene: TRBD1; clone size: NA; CDR3 DNA: TGCGCCAGCAGCCAAGAGTTTGCGGGACAGGGGTATGGCTACACCTTC; CDR3 protein: CASSQEFAGQGYGYTF
V gene: TRBV7-9; J gene: TRBJ1-1; D gene: NA; clone size: few; CDR3 DNA: TGTGCCAGCAGCCCTCCTACAGCGAACACTGAAGCTTTCTTT; CDR3 protein: CASSPPTANTEAFF
V gene: TRBV28; J gene: TRBJ1-1; D gene: NA; clone size: NA; CDR3 DNA: TGTGCCAGCAGTCCTTGGGGGGCAATCACTGAAGCTTTCTTT; CDR3 protein: CASSPWGAITEAFF
V gene: TRBV18; J gene: TRBJ2-7; D gene: TRBD1; clone size: NA; CDR3 DNA: TGTGCCAGCTCACCACAGGGGACAGGGGGTCACGAGCAGTACTTC; CDR3 protein: CASSPQGTGGHEQYF
V gene: TRBV13; J gene: TRBJ2-3; D gene: TRBD2; clone size: NA; CDR3 DNA: TGTGCCAGCAAGGATTCTGGCGGGGGTTGGGATACGCAGTATTTT; CDR3 protein: CASKDSGGGWDTQYF
V gene: TRBV12-5; J gene: TRBJ2-1; D gene: NA; clone size: NA; CDR3 DNA: TGTGCTAGTGGTCGGACGGACCTCAACACCAATGAGCAGTTCTTC; CDR3 protein: CASGRTDLNTNEQFF
V gene: TRBV6-5; J gene: TRBJ2-1; D gene: NA; clone size: NA; CDR3 DNA: TGTGCCAGCAGTCTAGCGTCATTAAATGAGCAGTTCTTC; CDR3 protein: CASSLASLNEQFF
V gene: TRBV6-5; J gene: TRBJ1-2; D gene: TRBD1; clone size: NA; CDR3 DNA: TGTGCCAGCAGTTTCCGGACAGGGAACTATGGCTACACCTTC; CDR3 protein: CASSFRTGNYGYTF
V gene: TRBV7-2; J gene: TRBJ2-2; D gene: NA; clone size: NA; CDR3 DNA: TGTGCCAGCAGCTCTATAGGGTGGGGGGAGCTGTTTTTT; CDR3 protein: CASSSIGWGELFF
V gene: TRBV5-6; J gene: TRBJ2-7; D gene: NA; clone size: large; CDR3 DNA: TGTGCCAGCAGCTTAGGGGGAGGCCCCTACGAGCAGTACTTC; CDR3 protein: CASSLGGGPYEQYF
V gene: TRBV19; J gene: TRBJ2-7; D gene: TRBD2; clone size: NA; CDR3 DNA: TGTGCCAGTAGTGGACTGGGGGAGGGACTCGGCGAGCAGTACTTC; CDR3 protein: CASSGLGEGLGEQYF
V gene: TRBV10-3; J gene: TRBJ2-1; D gene: NA; clone size: once; CDR3 DNA: TGTGCCATCAAAAGACTAGATTCGGGATCCTACAATGAGCAGTTCTTC; CDR3 protein: CAIKRLDSGSYNEQFF
V gene: TRBV7-3; J gene: TRBJ1-1; D gene: TRBD1; clone size: NA; CDR3 DNA: TGTGCCAGCAGCCCGCGGACAGGGTTCACTGAAGCTTTCTTT; CDR3 protein: CASSPRTGFTEAFF
V gene: TRBV7-3; J gene: TRBJ2-1; D gene: NA; clone size: NA; CDR3 DNA: TGTGCCAGCAGCTTAACGCCCCTCGCCGGGGGCTACAATGAGCAGTTCTTC; CDR3 protein: CASSLTPLAGGYNEQFF
V gene: TRBV6-1; J gene: TRBJ1-6; D gene: NA; clone size: NA; CDR3 DNA: TGTGCCAGCAGTGAAACCCTTTCACCCCCCCTCCACTTT; CDR3 protein: CASSETLSPPLHF
V gene: TRBV27; J gene: TRBJ1-6; D gene: NA; clone size: NA; CDR3 DNA: TGTGCCAGCAGGAGCTCCTATAATTCACCCCTCCACTTT; CDR3 protein: CASRSSYNSPLHF
V gene: TRBV9; J gene: TRBJ2-1; D gene: TRBD2; clone size: once; CDR3 DNA: TGTGCCAGCAGCGCAAGACTAGCGGCTTACAATGAGCAGTTCTTC; CDR3 protein: CASSARLAAYNEQFF
V gene: TRBV11-2; J gene: TRBJ2-3; D gene: TRBD2; clone size: NA; CDR3 DNA: TGTGCCAGCAGCCATGGAGGGCGGGAGTTAGATACGCAGTATTTT; CDR3 protein: CASSHGGRELDTQYF
V gene: TRBV6-5; J gene: TRBJ1-3; D gene: NA; clone size: once; CDR3 DNA: TGTGCCAGCAGTAATCCTGCTTCTGGAAACACCATATATTTT; CDR3 protein: CASSNPASGNTIYF
V gene: TRBV19; J gene: TRBJ1-2; D gene: NA; clone size: NA; CDR3 DNA: TGTGCCAGTATGTCCCCCGACGGCATTAACTATGGCTACACCTTC; CDR3 protein: CASMSPDGINYGYTF
V gene: TRBV10-1; J gene: TRBJ2-2; D gene: NA; clone size: NA; CDR3 DNA: TGCGCCAGCAGTGAGTCGACCGTCACCGGGGAGCTGTTTTTT; CDR3 protein: CASSESTVTGELFF
V gene: TRBV9; J gene: TRBJ2-6; D gene: TRBD1; clone size: NA; CDR3 DNA: TGTGCCAGCAGCTCCGGGACAGGGTTATCTGGGGCCAACGTCCTGACTTTC; CDR3 protein: CASSSGTGLSGANVLTF
V gene: TRBV9; J gene: TRBJ2-6; D gene: TRBD1; clone size: NA; CDR3 DNA: TGTGCCAGCAGCGTGGACTGGACAGGGTCTCTCGGGGCCAACGTCCTGACTTTC; CDR3 protein: CASSVDWTGSLGANVLTF